This TCR beta chain emerged from a study of type 1 regulatory T cells. Study overall: T-allo10 is a Tr1-enriched, alloantigen-specific CD4 T cell product made in vitro.

TCRdb analysed the reads with MiXCR anew, one entry per CDR3 protein. Among about 42,000 distinct CDR3 sequences listed, approximately 12% were seen once. CDR1 is LGHNA, CDR2 YSLEER, per germline. The CDR3 has 15 amino acids. V lost 0 bases and J lost 1, with 9 bases in between. Points on this clonotype: The target antigen is unknown.

Whole-study findings and limits: Tr1 cells had a more restricted TCR repertoire than non-Tr1 cells.

Sequencing was performed on cultured non-Tr1 T cells, either the whole culture or a sorted T cell fraction (not recorded which). The gene calls are TRBV4-3 and TRBJ1-1; D not certain. This TCR derives from a human donor in good health. CDR3 protein: CASSQDPNKNTEAFF. The CDR3 DNA reads TGCGCCAGCAGCCAAGACCCTAACAAGAACACTGAAGCTTTCTTT.